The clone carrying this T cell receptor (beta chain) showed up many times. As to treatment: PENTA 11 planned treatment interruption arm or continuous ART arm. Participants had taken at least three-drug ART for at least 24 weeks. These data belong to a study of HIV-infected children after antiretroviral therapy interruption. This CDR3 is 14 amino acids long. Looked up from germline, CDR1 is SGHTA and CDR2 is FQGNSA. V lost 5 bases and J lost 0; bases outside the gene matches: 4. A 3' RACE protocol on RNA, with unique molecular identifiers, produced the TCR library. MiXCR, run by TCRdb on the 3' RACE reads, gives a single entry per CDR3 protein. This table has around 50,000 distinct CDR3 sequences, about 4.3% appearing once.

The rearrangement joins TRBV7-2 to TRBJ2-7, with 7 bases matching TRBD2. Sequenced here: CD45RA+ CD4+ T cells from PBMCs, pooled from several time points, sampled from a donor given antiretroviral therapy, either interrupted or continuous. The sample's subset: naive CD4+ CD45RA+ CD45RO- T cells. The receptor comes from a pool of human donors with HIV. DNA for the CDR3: TGTGCCAGCAGCGGACTAGAATCCTCCTACGAGCAGTACTTC. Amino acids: CASSGLESSYEQYF.